This T cell receptor (beta chain) is drawn from a study of Graves' ophthalmopathy and Graves' hyperthyroidism. CDR3 regions of TCR beta were amplified from RNA transcripts. HTBI-primed first-round RT-PCR preceded second-round multiplex PCR. MiXCR, run by TCRdb on the multiplex PCR reads, gives a single entry per CDR3 protein. Among about 740,000 distinct CDR3 sequences listed, roughly two fifths were seen once. As to this clonotype: No antigen is known for it.

General study findings and limits: The model predicted ophthalmopathy progression with 60% to 71% sensitivity and 72.22% specificity.

This receptor was identified in an adult man with Graves' ophthalmopathy. What was sequenced was peripheral blood.

CDR3 residues: CSYTDRGYEQYF. For the CDR3, the DNA is TGCAGCTACACCGACAGGGGCTACGAGCAGTACTTC. The J gene is TRBJ2-7, the V gene TRBV29-1, with 8 nucleotides matching TRBD1. In germline, CDR1 is SQVTM, CDR2 ANQGSEA. This CDR3 has 12 residues. After removal of 8 bases from V and 3 bases from J, the junction contained 6 bases not matched to a gene.